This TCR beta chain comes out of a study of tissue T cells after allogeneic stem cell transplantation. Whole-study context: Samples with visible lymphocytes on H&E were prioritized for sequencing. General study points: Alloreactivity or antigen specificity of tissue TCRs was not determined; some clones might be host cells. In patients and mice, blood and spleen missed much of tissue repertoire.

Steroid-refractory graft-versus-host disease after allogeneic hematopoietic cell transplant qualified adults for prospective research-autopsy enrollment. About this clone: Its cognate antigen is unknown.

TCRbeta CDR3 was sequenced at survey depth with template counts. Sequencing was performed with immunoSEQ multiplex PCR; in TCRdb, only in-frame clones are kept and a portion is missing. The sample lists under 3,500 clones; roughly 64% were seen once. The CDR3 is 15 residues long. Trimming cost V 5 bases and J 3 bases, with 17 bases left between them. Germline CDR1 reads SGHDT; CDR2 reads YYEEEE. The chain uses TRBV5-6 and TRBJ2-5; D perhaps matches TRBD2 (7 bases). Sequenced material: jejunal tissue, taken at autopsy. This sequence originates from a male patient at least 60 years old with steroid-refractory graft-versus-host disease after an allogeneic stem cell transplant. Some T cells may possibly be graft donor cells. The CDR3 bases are TGTGCCAGCAGACTCACGGGGGGCGCGGAAGAGACCCAGTACTTC. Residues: CASRLTGGAEETQYF. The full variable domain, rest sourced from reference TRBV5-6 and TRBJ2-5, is DAGVTQSPTHLIKTRGQQVTLRCSPKSGHDTVSWYQQALGQGPQFIFQYYEEEERQRGNFPDRFSGHQFPNYSSELNVNALLLGDSALYLCASRLTGGAEETQYFGPGTRLLVL.